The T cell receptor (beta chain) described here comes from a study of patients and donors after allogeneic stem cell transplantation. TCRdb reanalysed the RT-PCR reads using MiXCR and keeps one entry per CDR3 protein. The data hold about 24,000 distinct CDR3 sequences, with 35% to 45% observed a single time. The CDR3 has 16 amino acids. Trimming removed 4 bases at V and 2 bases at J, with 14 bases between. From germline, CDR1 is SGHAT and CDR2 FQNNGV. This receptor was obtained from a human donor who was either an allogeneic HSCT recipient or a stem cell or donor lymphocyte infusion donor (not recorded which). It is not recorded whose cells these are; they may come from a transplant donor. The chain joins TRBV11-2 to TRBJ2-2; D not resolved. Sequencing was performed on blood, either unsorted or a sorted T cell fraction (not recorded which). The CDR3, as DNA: TGTGCCAGCAGCTGGGGTATTCGGGTTAACACCGGGGAGCTGTTTTTT. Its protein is CASSWGIRVNTGELFF.